One and the same sample provided the 21 T cell receptor beta chains below, sequenced in a study of blood T cell repertoires in COVID-19. Repertoires were generated with immunoSEQ multiplex PCR, while TCRdb's copy carries only in-frame clones and drops some. The sample has some 80,000 clones; approximately 82% are singletons. Sequencing input: peripheral blood. The source of these receptors is an older woman with acute or convalescent COVID-19.

V is TRBV19 and J is TRBJ2-5; possibly TRBD2 for D (6 bases). CDR1 LNHDA and CDR2 SQIVND come from the germline V gene (reference sequence). The CDR3 spans 13 residues. Trimming left V 4 bases short and J 5 bases short, with 11 bases between. The CDR3 sequence is CASSTLEGETQYF. Written as DNA, the CDR3 is TGTGCCAGTAGTACATTGGAGGGGGAGACCCAGTACTTC.

The chain employs TRBV18 and TRBJ2-3, with D perhaps TRBD2 (5 bases). Germline CDR1 and CDR2: KGHSH and LQKENI. This CDR3 has 15 residues. V lost 5 bases and J 5 bases, leaving 17 bases between the germline ends. The CDR3 sequence is CASSTVTSLLDTQYF. CDR3 bases: TGTGCCAGCTCAACCGTCACTAGTCTCCTAGATACGCAGTATTTT.

This clone was counted only a few times. This sample includes further DNA sequences coding for the same CDR3. The J gene is TRBJ2-7, the V gene TRBV12-3 or TRBV12-4, with 7 positions matching TRBD1. The V gene end was trimmed by 5 bases and the J gene end by 3 bases; junction bases not matched to a gene: 4. The CDR3 spans 13 residues. The CDR3 here is CASSRNRGYEQYF. The DNA of the CDR3 is TGTGCCAGCAGTCGAAACAGGGGCTACGAGCAGTACTTC.

The J gene is TRBJ1-1, the V gene TRBV19; D is ambiguous. Germline V gene sequence: CDR1 LNHDA, CDR2 SQIVND (reference sequence). CDR3 length: 13 residues. V was trimmed by 4 bases and J by 0 bases, leaving 6 bases between them. The CDR3 protein is CASSSQMNTEAFF. The CDR3 DNA follows: TGTGCCAGTAGTAGTCAGATGAACACTGAAGCTTTCTTT.

This clone was seen only once. The chain couples TRBV12-3 or TRBV12-4 to TRBJ2-7; weak D call: TRBD1 (6 bases). V was shortened by 1 base and J by 7 bases, with 11 bases between the two germline ends. This CDR3 is 13 amino acids long. Written as DNA, the CDR3 is TGTGCCAGCAGTTTAGGGACAGTGCGAGAGCAGTACTTC. Translation gives CASSLGTVREQYF.

V usage is TRBV6-4 and J usage is TRBJ2-7; D ambiguous. CDR3 length equals 18 residues. Trimming stripped 9 bases from V and 4 bases from J, with 31 bases between. The germline CDR1 and CDR2 sequences are MRHNA and SNTAGT. The CDR3 sequence: CASTESGFSNLQDYEQYF. The CDR3 region has the DNA TGTGCCAGTACCGAAAGTGGCTTCTCGAATCTGCAGGATTACGAGCAGTACTTC.

This chain uses TRBV3-1 (or the pseudogene TRBV3-2) with TRBJ2-3; TRBD2 matches at 9 bases. With V trimmed by 5 bases and J by 5 bases, 5 bases remained unmatched. Germline CDR1 and CDR2: LGHDT and YNNKEL (reference sequence). The CDR3 is 14 residues long. As DNA, the CDR3 is TGTGCCAGCAGCGCTAGCGGGACGGGAGATACGCAGTATTTT. This sequence encodes CASSASGTGDTQYF.

The chain has TRBV2 and TRBJ2-7; D is perhaps TRBD2 (6 bases). Per the germline V gene, CDR1 is SNHLY and CDR2 is FYNNEI. The V end lost 1 base, the J end lost 5 bases, and 12 bases lay between the germline ends. The CDR3 contains 14 residues. The DNA for the CDR3 is TGTGCCAGCAGTGAAGTCCCAGGAGGGAACGAGCAGTACTTC. Residues: CASSEVPGGNEQYF.

The V call is TRBV5-1, the J call TRBJ1-2, with D perhaps matching TRBD1 (5 bases). The V gene lost 0 bases and the J gene lost 6 bases, with 12 bases spanning the gap. Germline V gene data show CDR1 as SGHRS and CDR2 as YFSETQ. The CDR3 runs 14 residues. The CDR3 sequence is CASSLAPGSNGYTF. The CDR3 nucleotides are TGCGCCAGCAGCTTGGCCCCAGGGTCCAATGGCTACACCTTC.

V gene TRBV9 combines with J gene TRBJ2-7; 9 bases are a match to TRBD2. The CDR3 runs to 17 residues. V lost 2 bases to trimming and J lost 3 bases; unmatched junction nucleotides: 12. In germline, CDR1 is SGDLS, CDR2 YYNGEE. The CDR3 loop is CASSVGAGGGRVYEQYF. For the CDR3, the DNA is TGTGCCAGCAGCGTTGGGGCCGGTGGCGGGAGGGTCTACGAGCAGTACTTC.

This chain links TRBV5-4 with TRBJ1-1; D might be TRBD1 (5 bases). CDR1 is SGHNT, CDR2 YYREEE, per germline (reference sequence). The CDR3 consists of 14 residues. V was shortened by 3 bases and J by 2 bases, with 11 bases between the two germline ends. CDR3 nucleotides: TGTGCCAGCAGCTGGTGGGGGGGAAACACTGAAGCTTTCTTT. Residues: CASSWWGGNTEAFF.

This chain connects TRBV10-1 to TRBJ2-2; 7 bases are shared with TRBD1. V lost 6 bases, J lost 5 bases, and 3 bases stayed unmatched. The CDR3 has 13 amino acids. The germline V gene encodes CDR1 WNHNN and CDR2 SYGVQD (reference sequence). CDR3 protein: CASRDRFTGELFF. CDR3 DNA sequence: TGCGCCAGCAGGGACAGGTTTACCGGGGAGCTGTTTTTT.

V is TRBV7-9 and J is TRBJ2-7; tentative D call: TRBD1 (5 bases). The V end lost 5 bases, the J end lost 2 bases, and 13 bases lay between the germline ends. This CDR3 region has 14 residues. Germline V gene data show CDR1 as SEHNR and CDR2 as FQNEAQ (reference sequence). This CDR3 is CASSPTRAPYEQYF. The CDR3 DNA follows: TGTGCCAGCAGCCCCACCAGGGCCCCCTACGAGCAGTACTTC. Combining the CDR3 with reference TRBV7-9 and TRBJ2-7 gives the whole variable domain DTGVSQNPRHKITKRGQNVTFRCDPISEHNRLYWYRQTLGQGPEFLTYFQNEAQLEKSRLLSDRFSAERPKGSFSTLEIQRTEQGDSAMYLCASSPTRAPYEQYFGPGTRLTVT.

This clone has a single count. The chain has TRBV7-9 and TRBJ1-3; D remains ambiguous. V lost 5 bases and J lost 0, with 11 bases in between. The CDR3 runs to 15 residues. In germline, CDR1 is SEHNR, CDR2 FQNEAQ (reference sequence). The CDR3 region is CASSKNSGSGNTIYF. CDR3 nucleotides: TGTGCCAGCAGCAAGAATTCAGGCTCTGGAAACACCATATATTTT. Looking up the rest from reference TRBV7-9 and TRBJ1-3 gives the full variable domain: DTGVSQNPRHKITKRGQNVTFRCDPISEHNRLYWYRQTLGQGPEFLTYFQNEAQLEKSRLLSDRFSAERPKGSFSTLEIQRTEQGDSAMYLCASSKNSGSGNTIYFGEGSWLTVV.

The V and J genes are TRBV30 and TRBJ2-2; 11 bases map to TRBD2. Germline V CDR1 and CDR2: GTSNPN, SVGIG (reference sequence). This CDR3 spans 16 amino acids. Trimming removed 4 bases from V and 0 bases from J; junction bases left unmatched: 4. This CDR3 reads CAWISGRASNTGELFF. As DNA, the CDR3 is TGTGCCTGGATTAGCGGGAGGGCCTCGAACACCGGGGAGCTGTTTTTT.

The V and J genes are TRBV7-3 and TRBJ2-2; D may be TRBD1 (6 bases). CDR1 and CDR2 (germline): SGHTA, FQGTGA. The CDR3 runs to 13 residues. V was clipped by 5 bases and J by 7 bases, with 11 bases between them. The CDR3 sequence is CASSPRGIGELFF. DNA for the CDR3: TGTGCCAGCAGCCCCAGGGGTATCGGGGAGCTGTTTTTT.

CDR3 sequence reads: CASSLSVTPVYGYTF. The CDR3 bases are TGTGCCAGCAGTTTATCGGTTACCCCAGTCTATGGCTACACCTTC. The gene calls are TRBV27 and TRBJ1-2; D not resolved. The V end was cut by 0 bases, the J end by 4 bases, with 12 bases between. The CDR3 runs to 15 residues. Germline V CDR1 and CDR2: MNHEY, SMNVEV (reference sequence).

The genes are TRBV18 and TRBJ2-3; no clear D gene. The V gene lost 0 bases and the J gene lost 6 bases, with 4 bases spanning the gap. The CDR3 runs to 12 residues. Germline CDR1 and CDR2: KGHSH and LQKENI. Here the CDR3 reads CASSPPGDTQYF. CDR3 sequence (DNA): TGTGCCAGCTCACCACCGGGCGATACGCAGTATTTT.

The V and J genes are TRBV12-3 or TRBV12-4 and TRBJ2-7; D remains ambiguous. The CDR3 loop spans 12 amino acids. V was clipped by 0 bases and J by 5 bases, with 5 bases between them. For the CDR3, the DNA is TGTGCCAGCAGTTTAGCTGCGCACGAGCAGTACTTC. Its protein product is CASSLAAHEQYF.

The table lists this clone with a count of one. The chain has TRBV29-1 and TRBJ1-1; D uncertain. Per germline, CDR1 SQVTM and CDR2 ANQGSEA. This CDR3 has 12 residues. V lost 7 bases to trimming and J lost 9 bases, with 18 bases between them. The CDR3 DNA follows: TGCAGCGCTCTAGTTGGGGAGGGTCAAGCTTTCTTT. This translates into CSALVGEGQAFF.

The chain combines TRBV5-4 with TRBJ1-1; possibly TRBD1 for D (6 bases). V was cut by 4 bases and J by 0 bases, with 16 bases left in between. Germline-derived CDR1 and CDR2 are SGHNT and YYREEE (reference sequence). This CDR3 is 16 amino acids long. The CDR3 coding sequence is TGTGCCAGCAGCGTGGATCCGGGACAAGTGAACACTGAAGCTTTCTTT. Protein sequence: CASSVDPGQVNTEAFF.